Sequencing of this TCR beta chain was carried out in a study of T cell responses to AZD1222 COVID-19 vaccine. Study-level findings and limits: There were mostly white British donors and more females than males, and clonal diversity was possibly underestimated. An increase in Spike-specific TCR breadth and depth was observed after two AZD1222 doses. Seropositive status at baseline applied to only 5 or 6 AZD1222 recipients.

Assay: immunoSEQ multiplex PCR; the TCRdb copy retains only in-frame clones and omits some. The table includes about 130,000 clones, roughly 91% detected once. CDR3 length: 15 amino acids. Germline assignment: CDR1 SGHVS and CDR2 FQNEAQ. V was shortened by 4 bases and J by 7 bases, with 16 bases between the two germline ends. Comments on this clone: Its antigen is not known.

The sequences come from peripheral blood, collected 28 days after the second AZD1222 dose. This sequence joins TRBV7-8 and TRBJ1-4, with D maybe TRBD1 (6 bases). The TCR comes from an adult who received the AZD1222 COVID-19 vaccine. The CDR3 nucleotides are TGTGCCAGCAGCTCCACAGGGACCCGAGGTGAAAAACTGTTTTTT. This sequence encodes CASSSTGTRGEKLFF.